What follows are 17 T cell receptor beta chains derived from one specimen sequenced in a study of tumor T cells in aggressive B-cell lymphoma. The assay was immunoSEQ multiplex PCR, and TCRdb's table has in-frame clones only and misses some. The sample holds around 11,000 clones, roughly 90% seen once. The specimen was tumor tissue. The receptor source for this set is an adult with diffuse large B cell lymphoma.

The rearrangement uses TRBV7-2 and TRBJ2-7, with 8 positions matching TRBD2. Germline V gene sequence: CDR1 SGHTA, CDR2 FQGNSA. CDR3 length equals 15 residues. V shed 7 bases, J shed 6 bases, and the junction held 14 bases outside the gene matches. CDR3: CASTLDAGGGGEQYF. The CDR3 region has the DNA TGTGCCAGCACCCTCGACGCGGGAGGAGGAGGCGAGCAGTACTTC. Full variable domain (rest looked up from reference TRBV7-2 and TRBJ2-7): GAGVSQSPSNKVTEKGKDVELRCDPISGHTALYWYRQSLGQGLEFLIYFQGNSAPDKSGLPSDRFSAERTGGSVSTLTIQRTQQEDSAVYLCASTLDAGGGGEQYFGPGTRLTVT.

The genes are TRBV18 and TRBJ1-5, with D possibly being TRBD1 (6 bases). Germline V gene data show CDR1 as KGHSH and CDR2 as LQKENI. V lost 1 base and J lost 5, with 6 bases in between. The CDR3 length is 13 residues. In DNA, the CDR3 is TGTGCCAGCTCACCACAGGGGGATCAGCCCCAGCATTTT. Protein sequence: CASSPQGDQPQHF. The full variable domain, with the rest looked up from reference TRBV18 and TRBJ1-5, is NAGVMQNPRHLVRRRGQEARLRCSPMKGHSHVYWYRQLPEEGLKFMVYLQKENIIDESGMPKERFSAEFPKEGPSILRIQQVVRGDSAAYFCASSPQGDQPQHFGDGTRLSIL.

In regard to this clone: Within the sample, other DNA sequences also encode this same CDR3. The chain uses TRBV6-1 and TRBJ2-7, with 9 bases that match TRBD1. V shed 6 bases, J shed 3 bases, and the junction held 3 bases outside the gene matches. The CDR3 has 13 residues. Germline CDR1 is MNHNS and CDR2 is SASEGT. The CDR3 here is CASSRTGVYEQYF. The CDR3 nucleotides read TGTGCCAGCAGCCGGACAGGGGTCTACGAGCAGTACTTC.

The V and J genes are TRBV27 and TRBJ2-5; D ambiguous. The length of the CDR3 is 14 residues. Germline V gives CDR1 MNHEY, CDR2 SMNVEV (reference sequence). Trimming shortened V by 2 bases and J by 5 bases, and 12 bases separated the two germline ends. The CDR3 nucleotides are TGTGCCAGCAGTTTAAACCCGGCCGGGGAGACCCAGTACTTC. Residues: CASSLNPAGETQYF.

The gene calls are TRBV4-2 and TRBJ1-5; D not resolved. V dropped 0 bases and J dropped 7 bases, with 10 bases sitting between them. This CDR3 is built from 14 residues. Germline lookup yields CDR1 LGHNA and CDR2 YNFKEQ. The CDR3 loop is CASSQDWENQPQHF. As DNA, the CDR3 is TGTGCCAGCAGCCAAGACTGGGAGAACCAGCCCCAGCATTTT.

The chain recombines TRBV5-4 with TRBJ1-2; D is undetermined. This CDR3 comprises 16 residues. With 7 bases removed from V and 4 bases from J, the gap between germline ends came to 23 bases. The germline V gene has CDR1 SGHNT and CDR2 YYREEE (reference sequence). The CDR3 DNA follows: TGTGCCAGCGTCATGAACGTACCAGGAAAGATCTATGGCTACACCTTC. This encodes CASVMNVPGKIYGYTF.

The chain carries TRBV27 and TRBJ2-3; no clear D. Germline loops: CDR1 MNHEY, CDR2 SMNVEV (reference sequence). Trimming left V 6 bases short and J 1 base short, with 14 bases between. CDR3 length: 15 amino acids. The CDR3 sequence: CASRNRVSGTDTQYF. CDR3 in DNA: TGTGCCAGCAGGAATCGAGTGTCTGGCACAGATACGCAGTATTTT.

The V and J genes are TRBV5-1 and TRBJ1-1; maybe TRBD1 (5 bases). This CDR3 comprises 15 residues. Per germline, CDR1 SGHRS and CDR2 YFSETQ. The V gene lost 0 bases and the J gene lost 5 bases, with 14 bases spanning the gap. This chain's CDR3 is CASSLAPDRGTEAFF. CDR3 coding DNA: TGCGCCAGCAGCTTGGCCCCCGACCGGGGGACTGAAGCTTTCTTT. Drawing the rest from reference TRBV5-1 and TRBJ1-1, the complete variable domain is KAGVTQTPRYLIKTRGQQVTLSCSPISGHRSVSWYQQTPGQGLQFLFEYFSETQRNKGNFPGRFSGRQFSNSRSEMNVSTLELGDSALYLCASSLAPDRGTEAFFGQGTRLTVV.

This clone came up a few times. J is TRBJ1-5 and V is TRBV19, with 12 bases lining up with TRBD1. The CDR3 length is 16 residues. Unmatched junction bases numbered 12, after V lost 8 bases and J lost 7 bases. From germline, CDR1 is LNHDA and CDR2 SQIVND (reference sequence). CDR3 nucleotides: TGTGCCAGTTCAAACCCGGGACAGGGGGCGAACCAGCCCCAGCATTTT. It translates to CASSNPGQGANQPQHF.

V gene TRBV28 combines with J gene TRBJ1-5, with 7 bases fitting TRBD1. The germline gives CDR1 MDHEN, CDR2 SYDVKM. This CDR3 has 15 residues. V was clipped by 10 bases and J by 0 bases; unmatched bases: 9. CDR3 in amino acids: CATLQGTYSNQPQHF. The CDR3 DNA reads TGTGCCACCTTACAGGGGACGTATAGCAATCAGCCCCAGCATTTT.

The J gene is TRBJ1-3, the V gene TRBV28, with 8 bases identical to TRBD1. Per germline, CDR1 MDHEN and CDR2 SYDVKM. CDR3 length: 13 amino acids. V was clipped by 5 bases and J by 4 bases; unmatched bases: 1. The CDR3 bases are TGTGCCAGCAGTCCAGGGGGCGGAAACACCATATATTTT. This encodes CASSPGGGNTIYF.

The V gene is TRBV19, the J gene TRBJ1-5; D not certain. The CDR3 spans 14 residues. Germline V gene sequence: CDR1 LNHDA, CDR2 SQIVND (reference sequence). V lost 6 bases, J lost 6 bases, and 15 bases lay in between. The CDR3, as DNA: TGTGCCAGTAGGGCCGGCGGAACGGGTCAGCCCCAGCATTTT. Amino acid sequence: CASRAGGTGQPQHF.

The rearrangement links TRBV7-9 to TRBJ1-6; possibly TRBD1 for D (6 bases). Germline CDR1 SEHNR, CDR2 FQNEAQ (reference sequence). The CDR3 length is 15 residues. Trimming pared 5 bases from V and 10 bases from J, leaving 18 bases between. DNA of the CDR3: TGTGCCAGCAGCACGACAGGTTCTGGGGACTCACCCCTCCACTTT. It is translated as CASSTTGSGDSPLHF.

On this clone: Its ends do not fully match the called genes, so a read error is possible. The chain employs TRBV7-7 and TRBJ2-5, with TRBD2 matching over 16 bases. The CDR3 covers 16 residues. Looked up from germline, CDR1 is SSHAT and CDR2 is FNYEAQ (reference sequence). The DNA of the CDR3 is TGTGCTAGCAGCTCGGGACTAGCGGGAGGGAAGGAGACCCAGTACTTC. It codes for CASSSGLAGGKETQYF.

This sequence joins TRBV7-9 and TRBJ2-3; D is perhaps TRBD1 (6 bases). Looked up from germline, CDR1 is SEHNR and CDR2 is FQNEAQ (reference sequence). The CDR3 contains 14 residues. V lost 5 bases, J lost 2 bases, and 11 bases lay in between. CDR3 residues: CASSPQGYTDTQYF. The CDR3, as DNA: TGTGCCAGCAGCCCACAGGGATACACAGATACGCAGTATTTT.

This chain joins TRBV5-1 and TRBJ1-6, with 8 bases identical to TRBD1. This CDR3 is built from 15 residues. Trimming at V came to 2 bases and at J to 7 bases, leaving 5 bases not matched to a gene. The germline CDR1 and CDR2 sequences are SGHRS and YFSETQ. The CDR3 DNA reads as TGCGCCAGCAGCTTACCGGGACAGGTCAATTCACCCCTCCACTTT. It encodes CASSLPGQVNSPLHF.

The genes are TRBV6-6 and TRBJ2-7; D might be TRBD1 (5 bases). Germline CDR1 is MNHNY and CDR2 is SVGAGI (reference sequence). Trimming removed 0 bases at V and 2 bases at J, with 5 bases between. The CDR3 sequence is 13 residues long. The CDR3 sequence is CASSYSGAYEQYF. CDR3 coding DNA: TGTGCCAGCAGTTACTCAGGGGCCTACGAGCAGTACTTC.